The clone carrying this TCR beta chain was seen only a few times. These data belong to a study of PD-L1 blockade in urothelial cancer. Study in general: The authors examined blood 3 weeks (second dose) and 6 weeks after treatment start. The median T cell count in blood samples was 140,000 to 150,000.

Only in-frame clones appear in the TCRdb table, and some are missing; sequencing was by immunoSEQ multiplex PCR. The repertoire has 54,000 or so clones, 84% of them found once; the top ten carry roughly 1.3%. Regarding time point: pretreatment peripheral blood. V dropped 4 bases and J dropped 2; count of bases not matched to a gene: 3. Germline V gene data show CDR1 as SGHRS and CDR2 as YFSETQ. This CDR3 is built from 14 residues. The chain uses TRBV5-1 and TRBJ2-3, with TRBD2 identical over 8 bases. Sequences were derived from PBMCs, sampled around atezolizumab (anti-PD-L1) treatment. This TCR derives from a man over 45 with urothelial cancer. This CDR3 reads CASSRSGDTDTQYF. The DNA of the CDR3 is TGCGCCAGCAGCCGTAGCGGGGACACAGATACGCAGTATTTT.